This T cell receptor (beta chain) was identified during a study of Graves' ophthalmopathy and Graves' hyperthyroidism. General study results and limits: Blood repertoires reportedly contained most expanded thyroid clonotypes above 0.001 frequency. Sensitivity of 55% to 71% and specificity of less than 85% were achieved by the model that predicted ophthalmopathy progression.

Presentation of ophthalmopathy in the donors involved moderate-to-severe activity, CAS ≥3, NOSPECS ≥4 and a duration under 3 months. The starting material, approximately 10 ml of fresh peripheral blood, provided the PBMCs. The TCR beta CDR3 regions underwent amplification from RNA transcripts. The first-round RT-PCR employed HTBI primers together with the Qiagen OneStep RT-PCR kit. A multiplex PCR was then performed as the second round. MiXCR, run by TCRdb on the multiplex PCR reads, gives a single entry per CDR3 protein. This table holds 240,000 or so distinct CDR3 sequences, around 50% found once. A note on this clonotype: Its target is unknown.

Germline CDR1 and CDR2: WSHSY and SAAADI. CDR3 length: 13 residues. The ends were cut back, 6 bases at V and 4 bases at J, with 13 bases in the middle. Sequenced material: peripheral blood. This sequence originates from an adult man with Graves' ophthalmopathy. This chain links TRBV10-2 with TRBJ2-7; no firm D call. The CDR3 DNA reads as TGCGCCAGCAGAAAGAGCTCAGAGTACGAGCAGTACTTC. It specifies CASRKSSEYEQYF.